This T cell receptor beta chain comes out of a study of T cell responses to AZD1222 COVID-19 vaccine (dated by TCRdb to the early 2020s). Background for the entire study: AZD1222 recipients whose second dose came at about 4 weeks and those whose second dose came at about 12 weeks were combined into one group, since spike-specific TCR depth and breadth did not differ between the two schedules. A total of 240 or so trial participants underwent TCR sequencing, of whom around 210 had received two doses of AZD1222 and approximately 25 had received two doses of the MenACWY control vaccine. Trial participants were enrolled by age into 18-55, 56-69 and 70-plus year subgroups, with roughly 160, 29 and 62 TCR-sequenced participants respectively.

This clone was seen more than once but under ten times. The antigen it binds to is not known. Base qualities are missing; no much larger clone stands one base away. The CDR3 runs 12 residues from the cysteine to the phenylalanine. Kept here is only the CDR3 DNA, which spans 36 bases and is read in frame from base 1. The germline V gene gives CDR1 as WSHSY and CDR2 as SAAADI. V was cut back by 6 bases and J by 10 bases, leaving a gap of 13 bases between them. The CDR3 regions of human TCRbeta chains were subjected to immunosequencing. The source study handled its data this way. TCRs in the repertoires were matched against a reference library of SARS-CoV-2-specific TCRs that had been generated with the MIRA antigen-specificity platform. Breadth was defined as the fraction of unique TCRs that were SARS-CoV-2-associated. Depth was defined as the fraction of total T cells that were SARS-CoV-2-associated. Using the MIRA data, each spike-specific TCR was assigned both to the spike region to which the TCR was reactive and to a CD4 or CD8 class. Log10-transformed breadth and depth values were compared by one-way ANOVA with Sidak's multiple comparisons tests. TCRdb stores this immuneACCESS table with in-frame sequences only. Part of the clones is absent; in the studies checked, under half of the shortfall reflects unresolved V genes, and no reason is known for the rest. V and J calls plus clone size are reproduced from that table; the DNA served to infer D and trimming. In this sample the table shows about 170,000 clones, roughly 92% of which occur a single time. The ten largest clonotypes hold over 1.5% of the sample.

General conclusions and limits of the study: Most participants were white British and females outnumbered males, and the authors suggested that clonal diversity may have been underestimated. Because no day 14 peak-response samples were available, the repertoires could be characterized only after the peak T cell response. Conclusions about previously exposed vaccinees are limited, since just five or six AZD1222 recipients were seropositive for SARS-CoV-2 at baseline. Nearly half of unique spike-specific TCRs reportedly recognized epitopes outside regions mutated in the B.1.351 and B.1.1.7 variants. After two AZD1222 doses, both the breadth and the depth of spike-specific TCRs were significantly higher than at day 0 and than in MenACWY recipients. Vaccine-associated CD4 TCRs spanned the whole spike protein, with dominant responses in regions 160-218 and 743-854. The 56-69-year group was small, and its depth increase did not reach significance, likely because of low power.

The time point label on this specimen signifies: baseline before first vaccination. The vaccinee samples were drawn from two UK trials, COV001 and COV002, one of which was a single-blind randomized controlled phase 2/3 trial testing AZD1222 (ChAdOx1 nCoV-19) in healthy adults. Trial participant PBMC samples were collected at day 0 and day 28 after the second dose for TCRbeta chain sequencing. The starting material was peripheral blood, obtained on day 0 of AZD1222 vaccination. The chain links TRBV10-2 with TRBJ2-1; the D segment cannot be called with confidence. This TCR came from an adult in good health. The nucleotide sequence is TGCGCCAGCAGCTCCTCCGAGGCGGAGCAGTTCTTC. It translates as CASSSSEAEQFF.